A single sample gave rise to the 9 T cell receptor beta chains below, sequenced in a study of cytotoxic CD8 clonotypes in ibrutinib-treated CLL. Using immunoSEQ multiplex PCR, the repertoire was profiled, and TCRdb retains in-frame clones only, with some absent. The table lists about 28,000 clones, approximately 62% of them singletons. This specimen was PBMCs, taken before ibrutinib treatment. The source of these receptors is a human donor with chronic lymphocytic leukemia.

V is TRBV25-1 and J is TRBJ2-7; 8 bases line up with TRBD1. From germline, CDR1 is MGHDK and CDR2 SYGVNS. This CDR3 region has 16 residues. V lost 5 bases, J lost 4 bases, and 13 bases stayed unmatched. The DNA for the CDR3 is TGTGCCAGCAGTTCCGACAGGGGACCCCTCTCTTACGAGCAGTACTTC. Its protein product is CASSSDRGPLSYEQYF.

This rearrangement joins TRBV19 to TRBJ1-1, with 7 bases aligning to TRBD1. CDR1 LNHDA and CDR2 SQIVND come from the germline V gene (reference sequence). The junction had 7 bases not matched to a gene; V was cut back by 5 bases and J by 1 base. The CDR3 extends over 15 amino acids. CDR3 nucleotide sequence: TGTGCCAGTAGTTACCTGGACAGGACGAACACTGAAGCTTTCTTT. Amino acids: CASSYLDRTNTEAFF.

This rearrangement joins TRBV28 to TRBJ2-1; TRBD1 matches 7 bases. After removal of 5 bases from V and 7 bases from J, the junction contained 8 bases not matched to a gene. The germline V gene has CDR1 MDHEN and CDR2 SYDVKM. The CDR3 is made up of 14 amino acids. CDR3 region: CASSRQGVWNEQFF. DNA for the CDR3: TGTGCCAGCAGTAGACAGGGTGTCTGGAATGAGCAGTTCTTC.

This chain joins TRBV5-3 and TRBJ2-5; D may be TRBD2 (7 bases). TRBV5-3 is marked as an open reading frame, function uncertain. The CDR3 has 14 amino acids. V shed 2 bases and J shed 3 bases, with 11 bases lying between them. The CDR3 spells CARSLQGGEETQYF. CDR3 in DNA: TGTGCCAGAAGCTTACAGGGAGGGGAAGAGACCCAGTACTTC.

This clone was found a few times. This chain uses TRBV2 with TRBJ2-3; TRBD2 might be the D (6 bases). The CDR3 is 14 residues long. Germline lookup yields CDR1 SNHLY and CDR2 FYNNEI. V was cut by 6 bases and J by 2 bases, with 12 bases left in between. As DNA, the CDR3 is TGTGCCAGCAGGCCCGGGACTTTCACAGATACGCAGTATTTT. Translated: CASRPGTFTDTQYF.

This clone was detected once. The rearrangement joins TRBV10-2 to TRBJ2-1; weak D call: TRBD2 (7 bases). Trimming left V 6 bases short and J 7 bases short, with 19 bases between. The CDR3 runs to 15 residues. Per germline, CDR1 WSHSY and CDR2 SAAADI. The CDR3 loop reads CASRGRGGAKNEQFF. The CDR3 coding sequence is TGCGCCAGCAGGGGGAGGGGGGGCGCGAAGAATGAGCAGTTCTTC.

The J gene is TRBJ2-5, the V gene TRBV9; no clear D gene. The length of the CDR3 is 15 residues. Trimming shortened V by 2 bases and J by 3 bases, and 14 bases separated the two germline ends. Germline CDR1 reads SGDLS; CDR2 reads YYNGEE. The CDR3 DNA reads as TGTGCCAGCAGCGTGTCGCCACGGTCGGAAGAGACCCAGTACTTC. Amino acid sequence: CASSVSPRSEETQYF.

Here the CDR3 reads CASSFTGDEQFF. The CDR3 nucleotides read TGTGCCAGCAGTTTTACGGGGGACGAGCAGTTCTTC. The chain has TRBV27 and TRBJ2-1, with D perhaps TRBD2 (6 bases). The germline CDR1 and CDR2 sequences are MNHEY and SMNVEV (reference sequence). Trimming stripped 3 bases from V and 10 bases from J, with 10 bases between. The CDR3 extends over 12 amino acids.

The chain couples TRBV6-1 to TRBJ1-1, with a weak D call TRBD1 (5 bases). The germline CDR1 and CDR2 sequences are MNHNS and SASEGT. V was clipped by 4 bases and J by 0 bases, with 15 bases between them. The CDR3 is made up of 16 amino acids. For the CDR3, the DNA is TGTGCCAGCAGTGTCGATGGGGCGCGGGTGAACACTGAAGCTTTCTTT. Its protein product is CASSVDGARVNTEAFF.